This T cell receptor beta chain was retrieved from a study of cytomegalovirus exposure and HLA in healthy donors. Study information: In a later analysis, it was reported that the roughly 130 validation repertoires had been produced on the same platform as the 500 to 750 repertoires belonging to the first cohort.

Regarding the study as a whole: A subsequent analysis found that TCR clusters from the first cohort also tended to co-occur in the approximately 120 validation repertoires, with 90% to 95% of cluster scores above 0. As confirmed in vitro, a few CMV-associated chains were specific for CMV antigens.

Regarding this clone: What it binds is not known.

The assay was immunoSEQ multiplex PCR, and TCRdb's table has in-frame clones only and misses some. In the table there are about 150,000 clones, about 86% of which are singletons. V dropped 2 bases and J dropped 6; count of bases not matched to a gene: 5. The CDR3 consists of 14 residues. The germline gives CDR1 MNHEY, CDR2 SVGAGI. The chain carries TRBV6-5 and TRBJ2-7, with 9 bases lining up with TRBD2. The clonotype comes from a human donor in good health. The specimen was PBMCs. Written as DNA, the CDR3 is TGTGCCAGCAGTTACGGCGGGGGGGTCTTCGAGCAGTACTTC. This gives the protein CASSYGGGVFEQYF.